The sequence of this TCR beta chain was determined in a study of a mutant IDH1 vaccine in newly diagnosed glioma. Time point in this sample: baseline, week 1 (first vaccination visit). Treatment indicated: pre-vaccination baseline after standard-of-care therapy. Patients carried new grade 3 or 4 IDH1-mutant astrocytomas lacking nuclear ATRX. The data were produced by immunoSEQ multiplex PCR, yet TCRdb's version contains in-frame clones alone and is incomplete. Of 75,000 to 100,000 clones listed, 70% to 90% are singletons. The CDR3 is 14 residues long. J gave up 8 bases and V 5 bases, and 12 bases lay outside the gene matches. Germline V gene lookup returns CDR1 SGHNT and CDR2 YYREEE (reference sequence).

This sequence was found in a woman between 45 and 65 years old with glioma. Here the sequenced sample was PBMCs, taken from a glioma patient treated with radiotherapy, temozolomide or both. The chain employs TRBV5-4 and TRBJ1-2; 7 positions agree with TRBD1. CDR3 sequence: CASRPPDRVAGYTF. As DNA, the CDR3 is TGTGCCAGCAGACCCCCTGACAGGGTGGCGGGCTACACCTTC.